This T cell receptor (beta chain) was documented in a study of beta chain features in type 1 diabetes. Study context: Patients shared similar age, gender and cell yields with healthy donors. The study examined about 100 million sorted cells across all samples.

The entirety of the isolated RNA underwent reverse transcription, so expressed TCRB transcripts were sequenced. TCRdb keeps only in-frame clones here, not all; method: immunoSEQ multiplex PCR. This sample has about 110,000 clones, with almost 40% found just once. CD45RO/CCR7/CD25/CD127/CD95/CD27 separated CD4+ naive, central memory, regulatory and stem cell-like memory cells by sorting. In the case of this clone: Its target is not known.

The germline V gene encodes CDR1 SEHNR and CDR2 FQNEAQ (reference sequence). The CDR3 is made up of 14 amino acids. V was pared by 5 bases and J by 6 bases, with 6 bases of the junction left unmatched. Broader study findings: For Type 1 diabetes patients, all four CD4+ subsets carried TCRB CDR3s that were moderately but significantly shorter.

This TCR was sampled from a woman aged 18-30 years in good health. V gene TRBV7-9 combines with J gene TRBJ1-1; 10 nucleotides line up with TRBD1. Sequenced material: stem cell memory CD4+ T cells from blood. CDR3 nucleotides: TGTGCCAGCAGCCTGACAGGGGGCTTGGCTGAAGCTTTCTTT. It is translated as CASSLTGGLAEAFF. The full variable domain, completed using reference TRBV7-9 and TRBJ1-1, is DTGVSQNPRHKITKRGQNVTFRCDPISEHNRLYWYRQTLGQGPEFLTYFQNEAQLEKSRLLSDRFSAERPKGSFSTLEIQRTEQGDSAMYLCASSLTGGLAEAFFGQGTRLTVV.